Listed here are 8 T cell receptor beta chains from one sample, sequenced in a study of blood T cell repertoires in COVID-19. Generated by immunoSEQ multiplex PCR, the TCRdb table keeps only in-frame clones and is missing some. This sample has about 59,000 clones; about 80% occur once, and the top ten carry more than 3%. Sample: peripheral blood. The receptors were sampled from a man between 60 and 70 years old with acute or convalescent COVID-19.

This chain joins TRBV5-8 and TRBJ2-1; D may be TRBD2 (5 bases). The ends were cut back, 10 bases at V and 6 bases at J, with 17 bases in the middle. The length of the CDR3 is 13 residues. Germline assignment: CDR1 SGHTS and CDR2 YDEGEE. This CDR3 reads CASARQAGNEQFF. CDR3 sequence (DNA): TGTGCCTCCGCCCGGCAGGCGGGCAATGAGCAGTTCTTC. Full variable domain (missing parts from reference TRBV5-8 and TRBJ2-1): EAGVTQSPTHLIKTRGQQATLRCSPISGHTSVYWYQQALGLGLQFLLWYDEGEERNRGNFPPRFSGRQFPNYSSELNVNALELEDSALYLCASARQAGNEQFFGPGTRLTVL.

The CDR3: CASSRTSGVTYGYTF. DNA of the CDR3: TGTGCCAGTAGTCGGACAAGCGGGGTAACTTATGGCTACACCTTC. The rearrangement uses TRBV19 and TRBJ1-2; a weak D match, TRBD1 (5 bases). CDR1 is LNHDA, CDR2 SQIVND, per germline (reference sequence). Trimming stripped 5 bases from V and 5 bases from J, with 18 bases between. The length of the CDR3 is 15 residues.

This clone showed up just once. The CDR3 coding sequence is TGTGCCAGCAGCCGTTATTCCGGGACAGGGCAGACAGATACGCAGTATTTT. Protein product: CASSRYSGTGQTDTQYF. The chain links TRBV5-8 to TRBJ2-3; TRBD1 matches 9 bases. The CDR3 runs 17 residues. Germline CDR1 is SGHTS and CDR2 is YDEGEE. V lost 4 bases to trimming and J lost 3 bases; unmatched junction nucleotides: 12.

The chain employs TRBV9 and TRBJ1-1; D not certain. V was clipped by 5 bases and J by 4 bases, with 12 bases between them. This CDR3 spans 13 amino acids. Germline V gene data show CDR1 as SGDLS and CDR2 as YYNGEE. Here the CDR3 reads CASRELKSTEAFF. CDR3 bases: TGTGCCAGCAGGGAACTAAAGTCCACTGAAGCTTTCTTT.

V gene TRBV11-2 combines with J gene TRBJ2-1; 7 bases agree with TRBD1. V lost 4 bases to trimming and J lost 0 bases; unmatched junction nucleotides: 3. In germline, CDR1 is SGHAT, CDR2 FQNNGV. The CDR3 is 15 amino acids. CDR3 nucleotide sequence: TGTGCCAGCAGCTCAGGGGGTAGCTCCTACAATGAGCAGTTCTTC. Amino acids: CASSSGGSSYNEQFF.

The chain has TRBV19 and TRBJ2-7; a weak D match, TRBD2 (6 bases). V lost 7 bases and J 0 bases, leaving 16 bases between the germline ends. The CDR3 runs to 15 residues. Per germline, CDR1 LNHDA and CDR2 SQIVND (reference sequence). The CDR3 DNA is TGTGCCAGTAACAACCCCCGGGACTCCTCCTACGAGCAGTACTTC. Translated: CASNNPRDSSYEQYF.

The chain has TRBV6-1 and TRBJ2-1, with 11 bases identical to TRBD2. The CDR3 runs to 16 residues. Germline CDR1 is MNHNS and CDR2 is SASEGT. The ends lost 4 bases at V and 5 bases at J; junction bases unmatched: 7. In DNA, the CDR3 is TGTGCCAGCAGTGCCTCACTAGCGGGAGACAACAATGAGCAGTTCTTC. Its protein product is CASSASLAGDNNEQFF.

The genes are TRBV24-1 and TRBJ1-2; the D is unclear. Per the germline V gene, CDR1 is KGHDR and CDR2 is SFDVKD. The CDR3 is 11 amino acids. Trimming left V 11 bases short and J 0 bases short, with 6 bases between. The CDR3 loop is CAILSNYGYTF. The DNA for the CDR3 is TGTGCCATCTTGTCTAACTATGGCTACACCTTC.